This TCR beta chain stems from a study of blood T cells in healthy people across ages. In germline, CDR1 is LGHNA, CDR2 YSLEER. The CDR3 covers 16 residues. Next came a second PCR, run for about 6 to 12 cycles, which used a sample-barcoded 5' primer along with a J-beta primer mix. One entry per CDR3 protein results from TCRdb running MiXCR on the 5' RACE reads. The table lists 1.5 million to 2 million distinct CDR3 sequences, about 39% of them singletons. This clonotype was found a few times. One end of the junction varies from germline; a read error may be responsible. Sequencing was performed on blood. The receptor comes from a human donor in good health. The chain has TRBV4-3 and TRBJ2-5, with D maybe TRBD2 (5 bases). CDR3 sequence: CASSQDIMRVQETQYF. The CDR3 coding sequence is TGCGCCAGCAGTCAAGATATAATGAGGGTACAAGAGACCCAGTACTTC.